The clone carrying this T cell receptor (beta chain) has more than one count but fewer than ten. The entry originates in a study of blood T cell repertoires in COVID-19. Deletions cut 1 base from V and 8 bases from J, with 14 bases between. Germline assignment: CDR1 SGHTA and CDR2 FQGNSA. CDR3 length: 14 amino acids. The data were produced by immunoSEQ multiplex PCR, yet TCRdb's version contains in-frame clones alone and is incomplete. In the table there are approximately 110,000 clones, about two thirds of which are singletons. This chain links TRBV7-2 with TRBJ1-2; D is possibly TRBD1 (5 bases). Sequencing was carried out using peripheral blood. The receptor was isolated from a human donor with acute or convalescent COVID-19. The donor label of this sample is uncertain. CDR3 residues: CASSLELGRGGYTF. The DNA for the CDR3 is TGTGCCAGCAGCTTAGAGTTGGGGCGGGGGGGCTACACCTTC.